Following are 28 T cell receptor beta chains from one sample sequenced in a study of Ad26.COV2.S vaccination and SARS-CoV-2 variants. Sequencing used immunoSEQ multiplex PCR; TCRdb keeps in-frame clones, though not all of them. The sample records about 480,000 clones, around 88% being singletons. Described treatment: 15 to 20 received Ad26.COV2.S at low or high dose, single or two shots; five or six received placebo; per-sample allocation not given. Samples came from day 63 after the first vaccine or placebo injection. Here the sequenced sample was peripheral blood, taken in a trial of Ad26.COV2.S vaccine versus placebo. The receptors shown here come from a person between 18 and 59 years old who received the Ad26.COV2.S COVID-19 vaccine or a placebo.

This clone has just a few counts. This sequence joins TRBV9 and TRBJ2-2; D tentatively fits TRBD1 or TRBD2 (5 bases each). Germline V lookup: CDR1 SGDLS, CDR2 YYNGEE. The CDR3 has 17 residues. Trimming pared 3 bases from V and 8 bases from J, leaving 23 bases between. The CDR3 sequence: CASSAPGQNRGAGELFF. The CDR3 DNA reads as TGTGCCAGCAGCGCACCCGGTCAAAATAGGGGAGCTGGGGAGCTGTTTTTT. Full variable domain (outside the CDR3, taken from reference TRBV9 and TRBJ2-2): DSGVTQTPKHLITATGQRVTLRCSPRSGDLSVYWYQQSLDQGLQFLIQYYNGEERAKGNILERFSAQQFPDLHSELNLSSLELGDSALYFCASSAPGQNRGAGELFFGEGSRLTVL.

This clone was recorded once. The V gene is TRBV28, the J gene TRBJ1-2; 10 bases align to TRBD1. Trimming took 6 bases from V and 4 from J; bases not matched to a gene: 11. The CDR3 loop spans 16 amino acids. Germline loops: CDR1 MDHEN, CDR2 SYDVKM. The CDR3 region is CASSKDRGNLVYGYTF. Written as DNA, the CDR3 is TGTGCCAGCAGCAAGGACAGGGGGAATTTAGTCTATGGCTACACCTTC.

V and J are TRBV5-6 and TRBJ1-3; 8 bases are a match to TRBD1. Germline CDR1 is SGHDT and CDR2 is YYEEEE. The trim removed 4 bases at V and 2 bases at J, leaving 11 bases unmatched. The CDR3 loop spans 17 amino acids. The CDR3 sequence is CASSGGQGGIPGNTIYF. CDR3 nucleotides: TGTGCCAGCAGCGGCGGACAGGGAGGGATCCCTGGAAACACCATATATTTT.

The V gene is TRBV9, the J gene TRBJ1-3; 9 bases fit TRBD1. Looked up from germline, CDR1 is SGDLS and CDR2 is YYNGEE. Trimming at V came to 3 bases and at J to 2 bases, leaving 3 bases not matched to a gene. This CDR3 contains 15 residues. CDR3: CASSAGQGTGNTIYF. The CDR3, as DNA: TGTGCCAGCAGCGCCGGACAGGGGACTGGAAACACCATATATTTT.

J is TRBJ2-7 and V is TRBV9, with D tentatively TRBD2 (6 bases). Trimming stripped 0 bases from V and 7 bases from J, with 17 bases between. CDR3 length equals 15 residues. In germline, CDR1 is SGDLS, CDR2 YYNGEE. The CDR3 region has the DNA TGTGCCAGCAGCGTAGGGCCCAACAGGAGGGAAGAGCAGTACTTC. Residues: CASSVGPNRREEQYF.

The rearrangement joins TRBV7-6 to TRBJ2-2, with a weak D call TRBD2 (6 bases). The CDR3 covers 19 residues. Germline V lookup: CDR1 SGHVS, CDR2 FNYEAQ. V was clipped by 1 base and J by 0 bases, with 18 bases between them. The CDR3 loop reads CASSLEGSGGPPNTGELFF. In DNA form, the CDR3 reads TGTGCCAGCAGCTTAGAGGGGAGTGGAGGGCCCCCGAACACCGGGGAGCTGTTTTTT.

This clone was seen once. The chain recombines TRBV12-3 or TRBV12-4 with TRBJ1-2; D is uncertain. The CDR3 runs to 13 residues. The ends were cut back, 3 bases at V and 4 bases at J, with 9 bases in the middle. This CDR3 is CASSFSDGYGYTF. The CDR3 DNA reads TGTGCCAGCAGTTTTTCGGACGGCTATGGCTACACCTTC.

This chain uses TRBV27 with TRBJ1-6, with unresolved D. Germline CDR1 and CDR2: MNHEY and SMNVEV (reference sequence). The CDR3 consists of 14 residues. With 7 bases removed from V and 0 bases from J, the gap between germline ends came to 7 bases. The CDR3 sequence: CASKASSYNSPLHF. CDR3 nucleotides: TGTGCCAGCAAGGCGAGCTCCTATAATTCACCCCTCCACTTT.

The sample holds many counts of this clone. The gene calls are TRBV3-1 (or the pseudogene TRBV3-2) and TRBJ2-6; 7 nucleotides agree with TRBD2. CDR3 length equals 17 residues. After removal of 1 base from V and 2 bases from J, the junction contained 5 bases not matched to a gene. CDR1 is LGHDT and CDR2 is YNNKEL in the germline V gene (reference sequence). In nucleotides, the CDR3 is TGTGCCAGCAGCCAAGTCCAGGGAGGGACTGGGGCCAACGTCCTGACTTTC. Its protein is CASSQVQGGTGANVLTF.

The chain carries TRBV7-3 and TRBJ2-7, with TRBD2 as a possible D gene (6 bases). The germline V gene encodes CDR1 SGHTA and CDR2 FQGTGA. Trimming removed 5 bases from V and 4 bases from J, with 12 bases in between. CDR3 size: 13 residues. The DNA of the CDR3 is TGTGCCAGCAGCCCGGGACTGACATACGAGCAGTACTTC. Its translation: CASSPGLTYEQYF.

Concerning this clone: The junction shows a germline mismatch at one end, possibly a read error. The chain combines TRBV30 with TRBJ1-2; D uncertain. Germline V CDR1 and CDR2: GTSNPN, SVGIG (reference sequence). The CDR3 has 8 amino acids. The CDR3 spells CAWGTYLF. CDR3 DNA: TGTGCCTGGGGAACTTACCTTTTC.

In its sample, this clone was seen once. The rearrangement joins TRBV5-1 to TRBJ2-1; D is uncertain. V was clipped by 4 bases and J by 8 bases, with 7 bases between them. Germline CDR1 SGHRS, CDR2 YFSETQ. The length of the CDR3 is 11 residues. The CDR3 DNA reads as TGCGCCAGCAGCCTGTTTTATGAGCAGTTCTTC. It is translated as CASSLFYEQFF. The variable domain in full, completed from reference TRBV5-1 and TRBJ2-1, reads KAGVTQTPRYLIKTRGQQVTLSCSPISGHRSVSWYQQTPGQGLQFLFEYFSETQRNKGNFPGRFSGRQFSNSRSEMNVSTLELGDSALYLCASSLFYEQFFGPGTRLTVL.

The chain recombines TRBV2 with TRBJ1-6; D is possibly TRBD1 (5 bases). The CDR3 is 15 amino acids. V gave up 7 bases and J gave up 0 bases, with 10 bases separating them. The germline V gene encodes CDR1 SNHLY and CDR2 FYNNEI. CDR3 nucleotide sequence: TGTGCCAGCACCGACAGAAGCTCCTATAATTCACCCCTCCACTTT. It specifies CASTDRSSYNSPLHF.

This rearrangement joins TRBV5-4 to TRBJ2-1, with D tentatively TRBD1 or TRBD2 (5 bases each). Trimming stripped 3 bases from V and 5 bases from J, with 12 bases between. The germline gives CDR1 SGHNT, CDR2 YYREEE (reference sequence). This CDR3 has 14 residues. This chain's CDR3 is CASSSRDQHNEQFF. Here the CDR3 DNA reads TGTGCCAGCAGCTCTCGGGACCAACACAATGAGCAGTTCTTC.

The chain recombines TRBV4-2 with TRBJ2-3; TRBD2 agrees at 10 bases. The CDR3 is 14 amino acids. The V gene's germline CDR1 is LGHNA and CDR2 YNFKEQ. V lost 4 bases, J lost 3 bases, and 1 base stayed unmatched. The CDR3 DNA reads as TGTGCCAGCAGCCTGGGACTAGCGACAGATACGCAGTATTTT. Translated: CASSLGLATDTQYF.

The chain links TRBV6-1 to TRBJ1-3, with D possibly TRBD1 on 5 matching bases. The CDR3 contains 18 residues. Between the trimmed V and J ends, which lost 4 bases and 0 bases, there was a span of 19 bases. The germline V gene encodes CDR1 MNHNS and CDR2 SASEGT. The CDR3 DNA reads TGTGCCAGCAGTGCAGCGGCCGCCGGGGCACACTCTGGAAACACCATATATTTT. Translation gives CASSAAAAGAHSGNTIYF.

In the case of this clone: One end of the junction is discordant with germline, which a read error may explain. J is TRBJ2-2 and V is TRBV7-7; weak D call: TRBD2 (5 bases). The CDR3 is made up of 15 amino acids. Germline CDR1 and CDR2: SSHAT and FNYEAQ (reference sequence). Here the CDR3 reads CASSPAAGNTGELFF. CDR3 coding DNA: TGTGCTAGCAGCCCGGCCGCGGGGAACACCGGGGAGCTGTTTTTT.

J is TRBJ2-1 and V is TRBV19, with a weak D call TRBD2 (6 bases). Germline V gene data show CDR1 as LNHDA and CDR2 as SQIVND (reference sequence). The length of the CDR3 is 14 residues. The V gene lost 8 bases and the J gene lost 8 bases, with 19 bases spanning the gap. DNA for the CDR3: TGTGCCAGTTCCGGACTACTTAGAAACGATGAGCAGTTCTTC. The encoded protein is CASSGLLRNDEQFF.

This chain connects TRBV7-2 to TRBJ2-7; 13 bases agree with TRBD2. Germline values: CDR1 SGHTA, CDR2 FQGNSA. Unmatched junction bases numbered 20, after V lost 5 bases and J lost 7 bases. The CDR3 length is 19 residues. The CDR3: CASSIGTSGMGSLLWEQYF. The CDR3 nucleotides are TGTGCCAGCAGCATCGGGACTAGCGGGATGGGATCACTACTGTGGGAGCAGTACTTC.

The chain uses TRBV5-1 and TRBJ2-1; TRBD2 matches 7 bases. CDR3 length: 15 residues. The germline gives CDR1 SGHRS, CDR2 YFSETQ. The V gene end was trimmed by 6 bases and the J gene end by 1 base; junction bases not matched to a gene: 7. The CDR3 coding sequence is TGCGCCAGCAACTTCGCTAGCGGTTCCTACAATGAGCAGTTCTTC. Encoded protein: CASNFASGSYNEQFF.

This chain joins TRBV7-2 and TRBJ2-1; possible D gene TRBD2, 6 bases. V lost 3 bases, J lost 5 bases, and 11 bases lay in between. The CDR3 has 14 amino acids. The germline V gene has CDR1 SGHTA and CDR2 FQGNSA. The CDR3 DNA follows: TGTGCCAGCAGCTTTAGCGGCCTTAACAATGAGCAGTTCTTC. Amino acid sequence: CASSFSGLNNEQFF.

The chain has TRBV2 and TRBJ2-3; 8 nucleotides agree with TRBD2. Germline loops: CDR1 SNHLY, CDR2 FYNNEI. The junction had 3 bases not matched to a gene; V was cut back by 4 bases and J by 6 bases. This CDR3 is 13 amino acids long. Here the CDR3 reads CASSGGGRDTQYF. The CDR3 nucleotides read TGTGCCAGCAGTGGGGGCGGGAGGGATACGCAGTATTTT.

The CDR3 nucleotides read TGTGCCAGCAGCTTGGCCTGGTGGGGTTCAGAGACCCAGTACTTC. It translates to CASSLAWWGSETQYF. V is TRBV5-5 and J is TRBJ2-5, with no clear D. CDR3 size: 15 residues. V shed 0 bases and J shed 4 bases, with 13 bases lying between them. The germline V gene encodes CDR1 SGHKS and CDR2 YYEKEE (reference sequence).

A remark on this clone: One end of the junction is discordant with germline, which a read error may explain. CDR3 loop: CASSLDGTSEDF. The CDR3 DNA reads as TGTGCCAGCAGCTTGGACGGGACTAGCGAAGACTTC. The chain links TRBV5-4 to TRBJ2-7, with 10 bases identical to TRBD2. Looked up from germline, CDR1 is SGHNT and CDR2 is YYREEE (reference sequence). This CDR3 comprises 12 residues.

The chain joins TRBV5-1 to TRBJ2-1, with 9 bases lining up with TRBD1. V gave up 4 bases and J gave up 9 bases; unmatched junction bases: 11. Germline V gene sequence: CDR1 SGHRS, CDR2 YFSETQ. The CDR3 sequence is 15 residues long. CDR3 loop: CASSLHRGRIVEQFF. Here the CDR3 DNA reads TGCGCCAGCAGCCTACACAGGGGGCGCATTGTTGAGCAGTTCTTC.

The chain joins TRBV5-1 to TRBJ1-6; D call uncertain. The germline V and J ends were trimmed by 0 bases and 6 bases, with 10 bases remaining between them. The length of the CDR3 is 15 residues. Per the germline V gene, CDR1 is SGHRS and CDR2 is YFSETQ. In DNA, the CDR3 is TGCGCCAGCAGCTTGGTGGACGGACCTAATTCACCCCTCCACTTT. Protein: CASSLVDGPNSPLHF.

This chain links TRBV6-4 with TRBJ2-3, with unresolved D. The V gene's germline CDR1 is MRHNA and CDR2 SNTAGT. This CDR3 is 15 amino acids long. V lost 6 bases and J 3 bases, leaving 16 bases between the germline ends. In DNA, the CDR3 is TGTGCCAGCAGGCAAACAGTAGGGTCTACAGATACGCAGTATTTT. It translates to CASRQTVGSTDTQYF.

V and J are TRBV27 and TRBJ1-2; D might be TRBD1 (5 bases). V lost 2 bases and J lost 10, with 26 bases in between. CDR3 length: 17 amino acids. CDR1 is MNHEY, CDR2 SMNVEV, per germline (reference sequence). The CDR3 region has the DNA TGTGCCAGCAGTTTAGGTCGGGGGACTTTAACCGTCCCCGACTACACCTTC. Amino acids: CASSLGRGTLTVPDYTF.